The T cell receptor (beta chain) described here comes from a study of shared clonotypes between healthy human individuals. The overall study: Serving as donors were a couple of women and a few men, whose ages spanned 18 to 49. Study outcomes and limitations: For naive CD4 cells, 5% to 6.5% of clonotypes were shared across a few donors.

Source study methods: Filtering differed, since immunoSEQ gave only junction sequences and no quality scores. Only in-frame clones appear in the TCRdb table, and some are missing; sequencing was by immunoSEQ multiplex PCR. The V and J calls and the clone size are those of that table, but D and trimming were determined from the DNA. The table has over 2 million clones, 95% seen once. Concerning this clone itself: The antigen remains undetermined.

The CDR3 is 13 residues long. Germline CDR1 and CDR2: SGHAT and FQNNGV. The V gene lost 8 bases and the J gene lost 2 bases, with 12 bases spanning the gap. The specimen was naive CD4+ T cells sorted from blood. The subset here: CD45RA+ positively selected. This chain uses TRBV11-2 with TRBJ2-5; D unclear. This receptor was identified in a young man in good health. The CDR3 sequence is CASGLRLQETQYF. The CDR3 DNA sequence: TGTGCCAGCGGGCTACGGCTTCAAGAGACCCAGTACTTC.